Below are 27 T cell receptor beta chains sequenced from a single sample in a study of cytomegalovirus exposure and HLA in healthy donors. The PCR ran on 60 Vbeta and 13 Jbeta primers. Sequencing used immunoSEQ multiplex PCR; TCRdb keeps in-frame clones, though not all of them. The data contain more than 85,000 clones, around 80% of them seen just once; the ten biggest clones take up 6.1%. Sequencing was carried out using PBMCs. The receptors originated from a man aged 18 to 35 in good health and CMV-seronegative.

This rearrangement joins TRBV5-1 to TRBJ1-2; TRBD1 matches at 7 bases. Germline trimming cut 3 bases from V and 0 bases from J; bases unmatched to any gene: 5. The CDR3 is 15 residues long. The germline gives CDR1 SGHRS, CDR2 YFSETQ. The CDR3 is CASSSGQDPNYGYTF. As DNA, the CDR3 is TGCGCCAGCAGCTCCGGACAGGACCCTAACTATGGCTACACCTTC.

V usage is TRBV6-4 and J usage is TRBJ1-6; no definite D call. The CDR3 has 14 amino acids. CDR1 MRHNA and CDR2 SNTAGT come from the germline V gene. Trimming took off 6 bases at V and 6 bases at J, with 12 bases between the two ends. The CDR3, as DNA: TGTGCCAGCAGGGGAGATGGGGTTAATTCACCCCTCCACTTT. This gives the protein CASRGDGVNSPLHF.

The chain is built from TRBV4-3 and TRBJ1-2; D perhaps matches TRBD1 (5 bases). CDR3 length: 15 residues. Trimming took 0 bases from V and 6 from J, leaving 14 bases between them. Germline assignment: CDR1 LGHNA and CDR2 YSLEER. CDR3 sequence (DNA): TGCGCCAGCAGCCAAGACAGGGAATTCAGTGATGGCTACACCTTC. Encoded protein: CASSQDREFSDGYTF.

This chain uses TRBV19 with TRBJ1-1, with D maybe TRBD1 (6 bases). Deletions cut 5 bases from V and 2 bases from J, with 9 bases between. The CDR3 length is 13 residues. Germline CDR1 is LNHDA and CDR2 is SQIVND (reference sequence). The CDR3 here is CASSPQGNTEAFF. CDR3 sequence (DNA): TGTGCCAGTAGTCCACAGGGTAACACTGAAGCTTTCTTT.

This chain uses TRBV11-3 with TRBJ2-1; D remains ambiguous. The CDR3 loop spans 13 amino acids. Trimming cost V 1 base and J 4 bases, with 5 bases left between them. The V gene's germline CDR1 is SGHNT and CDR2 YENEEA. The CDR3 sequence is CASSLALYNEQFF. CDR3 nucleotide sequence: TGTGCCAGCAGCTTAGCACTTTACAATGAGCAGTTCTTC.

The V gene is TRBV7-3, the J gene TRBJ1-2, with 11 bases that match TRBD1. V shed 5 bases and J 4 bases; nucleotides not matched to a gene: 6. CDR1 and CDR2 (germline): SGHTA, FQGTGA. This CDR3 region has 15 residues. CDR3 sequence reads: CASSPGQGGTYGYTF. The CDR3 coding sequence is TGTGCCAGCAGCCCGGGACAGGGGGGTACCTATGGCTACACCTTC.

The rearrangement joins TRBV11-3 to TRBJ1-2, with 8 bases that match TRBD1. Germline V lookup: CDR1 SGHNT, CDR2 YENEEA. The CDR3 is 12 residues long. V was pared by 4 bases and J by 8 bases, with 3 bases of the junction left unmatched. CDR3 bases: TGTGCCAGCAGCTCACAGGGGGAGGGCTACACCTTC. It codes for CASSSQGEGYTF.

Of note for this clone: The CDR3 does not close with the conserved phenylalanine or tryptophan, likely indicating a read error. No DNA is shown, since the ends of the CDR3 on it are uncertain; the CDR3 is the one TCRdb lists. This chain links TRBV7-3 with TRBJ2-7; the table's D call TRBD2 went unverified against the DNA. Germline assignment: CDR1 SGHTA and CDR2 FQGTGA. Both ends counted, the CDR3 spans 11 residues. CDR3 region: CASSLKFGGNQ.

The chain links TRBV18 to TRBJ2-1, with 10 positions matching TRBD1. CDR1 KGHSH and CDR2 LQKENI come from the germline V gene. This CDR3 has 15 amino acids. V dropped 0 bases and J dropped 7; count of bases not matched to a gene: 3. CDR3 DNA: TGTGCCAGCTCACCACCGGGACAGGGGCTTAATGAGCAGTTCTTC. Its protein is CASSPPGQGLNEQFF.

The V gene is TRBV14, the J gene TRBJ2-7; 12 bases align to TRBD2. This CDR3 comprises 16 residues. From germline, CDR1 is SGHDN and CDR2 FVKESK. J was trimmed by 4 bases and V by 1 base; bases with no gene match: 5. The CDR3 DNA follows: TGTGCCAGCAGCCAAGTGACTAGCGGGAGTCGGTACGAGCAGTACTTC. It encodes CASSQVTSGSRYEQYF.

This rearrangement joins TRBV6-5 to TRBJ2-3, with TRBD2 as a possible D gene (6 bases). Germline values: CDR1 MNHEY, CDR2 SVGAGI. This CDR3 is 14 amino acids long. V lost 5 bases and J 1 base, leaving 10 bases between the germline ends. CDR3 loop: CASSGRLGTDTQYF. The CDR3 nucleotides read TGTGCCAGCAGTGGGAGGTTGGGCACAGATACGCAGTATTTT.

The chain combines TRBV6-5 with TRBJ2-3, with 8 bases fitting TRBD1. Looked up from germline, CDR1 is MNHEY and CDR2 is SVGAGI. V shed 4 bases, J shed 4 bases, and the junction held 7 bases outside the gene matches. This CDR3 has 15 amino acids. The CDR3 region is CASSFGQGWADTQYF. In DNA, the CDR3 is TGTGCCAGCAGTTTTGGACAGGGCTGGGCAGATACGCAGTATTTT.

The genes are TRBV28 and TRBJ2-5; 10 bases align to TRBD2. Germline V gives CDR1 MDHEN, CDR2 SYDVKM. This CDR3 comprises 18 residues. After removal of 6 bases from V and 5 bases from J, the junction contained 18 bases not matched to a gene. The CDR3 sequence is CASSPLGWRASGSETQYF. The CDR3 region has the DNA TGTGCCAGCAGCCCCCTGGGGTGGAGGGCTAGCGGGAGTGAGACCCAGTACTTC.

This clone was picked up one time. The chain joins TRBV13 to TRBJ2-1; D might be TRBD2 (6 bases). Germline V gene data show CDR1 as PRHDT and CDR2 as FYEKMQ (reference sequence). V lost 4 bases and J 4 bases, leaving 11 bases between the germline ends. This CDR3 comprises 14 residues. The CDR3 region is CASSSPGTYNEQFF. CDR3 bases: TGTGCCAGCAGCTCACCTGGGACTTACAATGAGCAGTTCTTC.

The genes are TRBV29-1 and TRBJ1-2; 7 bases agree with TRBD1. Per the germline V gene, CDR1 is SQVTM and CDR2 is ANQGSEA. This CDR3 region has 10 residues. The V segment lost 3 bases and the J segment 10 bases; nucleotides outside the gene matches: 2. The CDR3 DNA sequence: TGCAGCGTTGACGACAGGGTCTACACCTTC. Translated: CSVDDRVYTF.

The chain combines TRBV12-5 with TRBJ2-5, with 7 bases that match TRBD1. Losses at the gene ends were 1 base for V and 4 bases for J; bases not matched to a gene: 3. This CDR3 contains 14 residues. Germline V gene sequence: CDR1 LGHNT, CDR2 FRNRAP. This chain's CDR3 is CASGLGQGRETQYF. CDR3 nucleotides: TGTGCTAGTGGTTTGGGACAGGGAAGAGAGACCCAGTACTTC.

The chain carries TRBV7-2 and TRBJ1-5; maybe TRBD1 (6 bases). Germline loops: CDR1 SGHTA, CDR2 FQGNSA. V was cut by 2 bases and J by 7 bases, with 15 bases left in between. The CDR3 spans 15 residues. The CDR3 bases are TGTGCCAGCAGCTTAAGTGCGGCAGGGGAGCAGCCCCAGCATTTT. Its protein is CASSLSAAGEQPQHF.

The genes are TRBV10-2 and TRBJ2-7; 11 positions match TRBD2. Germline CDR1 reads WSHSY; CDR2 reads SAAADI. The CDR3 is made up of 14 amino acids. V lost 5 bases, J lost 3 bases, and 3 bases stayed unmatched. The CDR3 nucleotides read TGCGCCAGCAGTCTACTAGCGGGAGTCTACGAGCAGTACTTC. Translating gives CASSLLAGVYEQYF.

In DNA, the CDR3 is TGTGCCAGCAGCTTCCCAGCCCGAGGGGGAGAGGAGACCCAGTACTTC. Translation gives CASSFPARGGEETQYF. The chain carries TRBV7-8 and TRBJ2-5; possible D gene TRBD1, 6 bases. The CDR3 loop spans 16 amino acids. The V end was cut by 3 bases, the J end by 5 bases, with 19 bases between. Germline CDR1 is SGHVS and CDR2 is FQNEAQ.

The chain employs TRBV4-2 and TRBJ2-2, with 9 bases fitting TRBD2. V gave up 0 bases and J gave up 0 bases; unmatched junction bases: 11. This CDR3 spans 20 amino acids. Germline V gives CDR1 LGHNA, CDR2 YNFKEQ. In nucleotides, the CDR3 is TGTGCCAGCAGCCAAGAGGGTAGCGGGAGAGGCCGCGCGAACACCGGGGAGCTGTTTTTT. Protein product: CASSQEGSGRGRANTGELFF.

V usage is TRBV29-1 and J usage is TRBJ2-7; tentatively, D is TRBD2 (5 bases). V was shortened by 5 bases and J by 2 bases, with 13 bases between the two germline ends. The CDR3 sequence is 13 residues long. Germline assignment: CDR1 SQVTM and CDR2 ANQGSEA. The CDR3 loop reads CSVFIGEPYEQYF. The DNA of the CDR3 is TGCAGCGTTTTCATCGGGGAACCCTACGAGCAGTACTTC.

The V call is TRBV29-1, the J call TRBJ1-5; D gene ambiguous. The CDR3 spans 15 residues. Germline V gene lookup returns CDR1 SQVTM and CDR2 ANQGSEA. V dropped 4 bases and J dropped 1 base, with 14 bases sitting between them. In nucleotides, the CDR3 is TGCAGCGTTGCGACGGGAACCCGGAGCAATCAGCCCCAGCATTTT. Amino acids: CSVATGTRSNQPQHF.

The V gene is TRBV19, the J gene TRBJ1-1; D unresolved. With 5 bases removed from V and 6 bases from J, the gap between germline ends came to 13 bases. The CDR3 contains 13 residues. Per the germline V gene, CDR1 is LNHDA and CDR2 is SQIVND (reference sequence). CDR3 bases: TGTGCCAGTAGTCCACTTAGCTCGGCTGAAGCTTTCTTT. Translated, it gives CASSPLSSAEAFF.

The rearrangement uses TRBV7-2 and TRBJ2-7, with 11 nucleotides matching TRBD1. Unmatched junction bases numbered 11, after V lost 3 bases and J lost 7 bases. CDR3 length equals 16 residues. Germline CDR1 is SGHTA and CDR2 is FQGNSA. CDR3 nucleotide sequence: TGTGCCAGCAGCTTTTCCGGACAGGGGGCCTCTTGGGAGCAGTACTTC. It yields the protein CASSFSGQGASWEQYF.

V is TRBV7-9 and J is TRBJ2-5; 15 bases match TRBD2. The V segment lost 2 bases and the J segment 5 bases; nucleotides outside the gene matches: 3. Germline lookup yields CDR1 SEHNR and CDR2 FQNEAQ (reference sequence). This CDR3 has 16 residues. The CDR3 region is CASSLSGTSGRETQYF. CDR3 DNA sequence: TGTGCCAGCAGCTTAAGTGGGACTAGCGGGAGGGAGACCCAGTACTTC.

The chain joins TRBV5-4 to TRBJ1-2; the D gene is possibly TRBD1 (6 bases). Germline CDR1 is SGHNT and CDR2 is YYREEE (reference sequence). CDR3 size: 14 residues. V lost 4 bases and J lost 3, with 13 bases in between. The CDR3 DNA follows: TGTGCCAGCAGCAGGACAGTATCGGACTATGGCTACACCTTC. Its protein product is CASSRTVSDYGYTF.

V usage is TRBV29-1 and J usage is TRBJ2-1; TRBD2 matches 11 bases. The V and J ends lost 3 bases and 0 bases, in that order; junction bases with no gene match: 7. This CDR3 contains 17 residues. The germline CDR1 and CDR2 sequences are SQVTM and ANQGSEA. The CDR3 nucleotides read TGCAGCGTTGAGGCTAGCGGGAGGTTCAGCTCCTACAATGAGCAGTTCTTC. Its translation: CSVEASGRFSSYNEQFF.